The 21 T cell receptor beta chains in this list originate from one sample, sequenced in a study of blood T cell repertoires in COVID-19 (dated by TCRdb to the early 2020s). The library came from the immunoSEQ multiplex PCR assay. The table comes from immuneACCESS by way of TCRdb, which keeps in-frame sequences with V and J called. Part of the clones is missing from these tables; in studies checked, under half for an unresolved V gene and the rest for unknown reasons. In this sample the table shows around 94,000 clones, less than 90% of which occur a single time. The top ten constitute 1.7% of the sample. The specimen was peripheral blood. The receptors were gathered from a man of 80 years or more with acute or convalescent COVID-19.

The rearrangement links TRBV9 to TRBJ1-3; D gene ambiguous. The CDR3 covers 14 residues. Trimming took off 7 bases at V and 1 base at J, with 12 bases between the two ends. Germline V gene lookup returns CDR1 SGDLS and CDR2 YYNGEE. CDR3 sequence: CASGQAGSGNTIYF. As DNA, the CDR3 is TGTGCCAGCGGGCAGGCAGGATCTGGAAACACCATATATTTT.

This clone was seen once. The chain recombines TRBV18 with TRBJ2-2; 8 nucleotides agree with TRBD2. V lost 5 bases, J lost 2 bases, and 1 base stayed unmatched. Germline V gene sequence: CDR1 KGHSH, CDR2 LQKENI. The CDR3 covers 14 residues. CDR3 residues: CASSTSGNTGELFF. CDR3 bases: TGTGCCAGCTCAACTAGCGGTAACACCGGGGAGCTGTTTTTT.

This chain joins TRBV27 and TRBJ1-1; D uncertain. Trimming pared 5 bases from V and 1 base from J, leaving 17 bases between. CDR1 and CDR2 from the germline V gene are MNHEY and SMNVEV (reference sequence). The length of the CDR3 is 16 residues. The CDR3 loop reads CASSQREGYQNTEAFF. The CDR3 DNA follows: TGTGCCAGCAGTCAACGGGAAGGGTATCAGAACACTGAAGCTTTCTTT.

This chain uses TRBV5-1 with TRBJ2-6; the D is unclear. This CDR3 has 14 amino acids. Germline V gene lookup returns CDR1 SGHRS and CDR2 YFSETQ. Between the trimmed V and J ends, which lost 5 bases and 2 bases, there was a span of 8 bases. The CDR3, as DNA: TGCGCCAGCAGATTAAGCGCTGGGGCCAACGTCCTGACTTTC. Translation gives CASRLSAGANVLTF.

CDR3 DNA: TGTGCCAGCAGCGCGAGCGGGAGCTCCTACAATGAGCAGTTCTTC. As protein: CASSASGSSYNEQFF. The J gene is TRBJ2-1, the V gene TRBV9; 8 bases map to TRBD2. CDR1 and CDR2 (germline): SGDLS, YYNGEE. This CDR3 region has 15 residues. The V and J ends lost 3 bases and 0 bases, in that order; junction bases with no gene match: 2.

As DNA, the CDR3 is TGCAGTGCTAGTTTGACAGGGCTCTCGAATGAAAAACTGTTTTTT. This translates into CSASLTGLSNEKLFF. The chain has TRBV20-1 and TRBJ1-4; 7 bases match TRBD1. CDR3 length: 15 amino acids. V trimming: 3 bases; J trimming: 5 bases; junction bases outside the gene matches: 9. The germline CDR1 and CDR2 sequences are DFQATT and SNEGSKA (reference sequence).

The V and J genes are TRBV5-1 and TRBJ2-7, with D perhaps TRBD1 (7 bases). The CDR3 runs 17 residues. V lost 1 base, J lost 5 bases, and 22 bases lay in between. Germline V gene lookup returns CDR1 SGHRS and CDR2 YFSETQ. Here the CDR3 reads CASSLSPPGGSRNEQYF. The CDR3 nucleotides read TGCGCCAGCAGCTTGTCTCCCCCAGGGGGGAGTAGGAACGAGCAGTACTTC.

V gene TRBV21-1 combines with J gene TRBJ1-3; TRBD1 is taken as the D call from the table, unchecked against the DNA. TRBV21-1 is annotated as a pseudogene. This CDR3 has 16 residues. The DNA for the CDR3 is TGTGCCAGCAGCTCAGACAGGACCGTCTCTGGAAACACCATATATTTT. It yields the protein CASSSDRTVSGNTIYF.

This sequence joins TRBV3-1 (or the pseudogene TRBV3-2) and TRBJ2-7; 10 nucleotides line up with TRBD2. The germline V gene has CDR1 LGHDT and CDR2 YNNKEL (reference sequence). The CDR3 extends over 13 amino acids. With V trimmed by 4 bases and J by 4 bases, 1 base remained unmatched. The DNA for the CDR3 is TGTGCCAGCAGCCGGACTAGCGGTTACGAGCAGTACTTC. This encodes CASSRTSGYEQYF.

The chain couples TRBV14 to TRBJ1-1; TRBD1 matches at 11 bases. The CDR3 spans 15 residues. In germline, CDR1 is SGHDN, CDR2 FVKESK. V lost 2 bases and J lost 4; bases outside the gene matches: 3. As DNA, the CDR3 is TGTGCCAGCAGCCAACCGGGACAGGGGGTCACTGAAGCTTTCTTT. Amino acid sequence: CASSQPGQGVTEAFF.

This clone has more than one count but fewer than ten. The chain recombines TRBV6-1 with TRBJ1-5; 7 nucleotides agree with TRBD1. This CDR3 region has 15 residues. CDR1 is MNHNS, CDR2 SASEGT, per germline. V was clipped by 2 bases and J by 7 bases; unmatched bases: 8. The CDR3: CASSELRGSLQPQHF. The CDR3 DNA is TGTGCCAGCAGTGAACTCAGGGGGTCTTTGCAGCCCCAGCATTTT.

This CDR3 reads CASSPRGEANIQYF. The CDR3 nucleotides are TGTGCCAGCAGTCCCAGGGGAGAGGCAAACATTCAGTACTTC. The chain combines TRBV7-2 with TRBJ2-4; the D gene is possibly TRBD1 (6 bases). With 6 bases removed from V and 6 bases from J, the gap between germline ends came to 15 bases. Per germline, CDR1 SGHTA and CDR2 FQGNSA. CDR3 length: 14 amino acids.

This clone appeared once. CDR3 residues: CASSPGTSGISYNEQFF. As DNA, the CDR3 is TGTGCCAGCAGCCCGGGGACTAGCGGGATTTCCTACAATGAGCAGTTCTTC. This chain joins TRBV7-2 and TRBJ2-1; TRBD2 matches at 13 bases. CDR3 length equals 17 residues. Trimming removed 5 bases from V and 1 base from J; junction bases left unmatched: 5. Germline V lookup: CDR1 SGHTA, CDR2 FQGNSA.

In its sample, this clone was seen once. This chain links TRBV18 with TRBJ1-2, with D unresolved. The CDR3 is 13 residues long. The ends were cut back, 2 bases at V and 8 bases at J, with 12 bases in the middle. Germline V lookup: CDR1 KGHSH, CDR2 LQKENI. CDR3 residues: CASSPSVEGGYTF. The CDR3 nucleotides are TGTGCCAGCTCACCAAGCGTAGAGGGCGGCTACACCTTC.

CDR3 DNA: TGTGCCAGCAGTAAGCTCTCCGGGACAGGGGGCACGAATGAGCAGTTCTTC. Translated: CASSKLSGTGGTNEQFF. The chain is built from TRBV6-2 or TRBV6-3 and TRBJ2-1, with TRBD1 matching over 12 bases. Germline CDR1 and CDR2: MNHEY and SVGEGT. The CDR3 covers 17 residues. V gave up 5 bases and J gave up 7 bases; unmatched junction bases: 12.

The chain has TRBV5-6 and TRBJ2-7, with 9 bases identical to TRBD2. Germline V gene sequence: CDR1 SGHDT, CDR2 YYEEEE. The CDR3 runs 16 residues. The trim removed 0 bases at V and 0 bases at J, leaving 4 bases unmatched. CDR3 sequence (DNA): TGTGCCAGCAGCTTGGGGCTAGCGGGGAGCTCCTACGAGCAGTACTTC. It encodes CASSLGLAGSSYEQYF.

For the CDR3, the DNA is TGTGCCAGCACCCGGGGGATCCACAAATACGAAACCTACGAGCAGTACTTC. It specifies CASTRGIHKYETYEQYF. J is TRBJ2-7 and V is TRBV28; D may be TRBD2 (6 bases). CDR1 and CDR2 (germline): MDHEN, SYDVKM. V was pared by 7 bases and J by 2 bases, with 24 bases between. The CDR3 length is 17 residues. Based on the CDR3 plus reference TRBV28 and TRBJ2-7, the full variable domain is DVKVTQSSRYLVKRTGEKVFLECVQDMDHENMFWYRQDPGLGLRLIYFSYDVKMKEKGDIPEGYSVSREKKERFSLILESASTNQTSMYLCASTRGIHKYETYEQYFGPGTRLTVT.

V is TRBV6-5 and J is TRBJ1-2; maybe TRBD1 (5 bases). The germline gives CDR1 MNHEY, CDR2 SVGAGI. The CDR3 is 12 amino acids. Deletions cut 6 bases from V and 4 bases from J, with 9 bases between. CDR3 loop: CASRGLRYGYTF. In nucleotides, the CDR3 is TGTGCCAGCAGGGGACTCCGCTATGGCTACACCTTC.

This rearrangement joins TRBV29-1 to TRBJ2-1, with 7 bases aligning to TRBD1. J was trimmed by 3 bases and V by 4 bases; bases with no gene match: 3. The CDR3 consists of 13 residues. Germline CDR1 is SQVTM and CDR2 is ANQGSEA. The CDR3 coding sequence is TGCAGCGTTGTAAGGGGGCTCTACAATGAGCAGTTCTTC. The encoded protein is CSVVRGLYNEQFF.

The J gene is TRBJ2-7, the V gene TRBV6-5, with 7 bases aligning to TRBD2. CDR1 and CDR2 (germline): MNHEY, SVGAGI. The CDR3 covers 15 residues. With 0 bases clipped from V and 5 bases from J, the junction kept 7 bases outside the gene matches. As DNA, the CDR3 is TGTGCCAGCAGTTACTCTGGCGGGAGTCTCCACGAGCAGTACTTC. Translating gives CASSYSGGSLHEQYF.

The CDR3 region is CASSYLFQGQSPLHF. CDR3 nucleotides: TGTGCCAGCAGTTATCTCTTCCAGGGACAGTCACCCCTCCACTTT. This chain joins TRBV6-5 and TRBJ1-6; TRBD1 aligns across 7 bases. J lost 10 bases, V lost 3 bases, and 9 bases had no gene match. There are 15 residues in the CDR3. Germline V gene lookup returns CDR1 MNHEY and CDR2 SVGAGI.